This TCR beta chain was sequenced for a study of STAT5B mutations in CD4+ large granular lymphocyte leukemia. Data came from immunoSEQ multiplex PCR; TCRdb stores just in-frame clones and leaves some out. In the table there are tens of thousands of clones, about 80% of which are singletons. CDR3 size: 14 residues. Germline CDR1 reads SGHDT; CDR2 reads YYEEEE. V gave up 0 bases and J gave up 1 base, with 8 bases separating them. This clonotype was obtained from a human donor in good health. The gene calls are TRBV5-6 and TRBJ2-7; D is undetermined. Source material: CD4+ T cells from blood buffy coats. DNA of the CDR3: TGTGCCAGCAGCTTGGGGTGGAGATCCTACGAGCAGTACTTC. Translated: CASSLGWRSYEQYF.